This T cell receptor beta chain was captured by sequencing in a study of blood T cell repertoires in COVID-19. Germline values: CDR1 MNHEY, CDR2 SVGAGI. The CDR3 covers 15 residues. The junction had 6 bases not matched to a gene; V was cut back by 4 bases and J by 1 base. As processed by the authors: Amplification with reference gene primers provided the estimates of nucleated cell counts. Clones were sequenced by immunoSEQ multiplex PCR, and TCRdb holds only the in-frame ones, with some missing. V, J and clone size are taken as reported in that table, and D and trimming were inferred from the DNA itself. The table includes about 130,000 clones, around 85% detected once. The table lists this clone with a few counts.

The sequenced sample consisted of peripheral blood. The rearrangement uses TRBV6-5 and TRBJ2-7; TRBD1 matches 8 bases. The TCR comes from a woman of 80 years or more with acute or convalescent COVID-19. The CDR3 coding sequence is TGTGCCAGCAGTTCCCAGGGGGCAGGGTCCTACGAGCAGTACTTC. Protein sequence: CASSSQGAGSYEQYF.